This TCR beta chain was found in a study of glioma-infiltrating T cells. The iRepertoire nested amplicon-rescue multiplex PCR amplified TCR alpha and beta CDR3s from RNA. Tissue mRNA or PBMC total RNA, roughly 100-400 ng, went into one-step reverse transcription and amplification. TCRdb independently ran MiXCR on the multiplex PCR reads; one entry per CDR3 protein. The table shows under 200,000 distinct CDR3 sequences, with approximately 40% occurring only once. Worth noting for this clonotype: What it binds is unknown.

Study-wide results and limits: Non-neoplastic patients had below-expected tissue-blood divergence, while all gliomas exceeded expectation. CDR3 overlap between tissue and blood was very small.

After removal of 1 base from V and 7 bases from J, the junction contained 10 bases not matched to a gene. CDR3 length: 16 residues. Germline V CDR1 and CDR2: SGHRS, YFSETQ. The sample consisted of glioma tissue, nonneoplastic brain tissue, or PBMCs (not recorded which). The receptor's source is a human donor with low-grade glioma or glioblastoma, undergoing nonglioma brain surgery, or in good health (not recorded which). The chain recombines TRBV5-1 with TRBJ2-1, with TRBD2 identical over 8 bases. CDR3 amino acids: CASSLISGGGWNEQFF. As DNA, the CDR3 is TGCGCCAGCAGCTTGATATCGGGAGGGGGTTGGAATGAGCAGTTCTTC.